This passage covers 30 T cell receptor beta chains from one sample sequenced in a study of blood T cell repertoires in COVID-19. Here immunoSEQ multiplex PCR was the method, and the copy in TCRdb shows in-frame clones only, minus some. This table holds 90,000 to 150,000 clones, roughly four fifths found once. Sequencing used peripheral blood. These receptors were obtained from a human donor in a cohort sampled during active COVID-19.

The table lists this clone with a few counts. The gene calls are TRBV5-1 and TRBJ1-1; possible D gene TRBD1, 6 bases. V lost 0 bases, J lost 1 base, and 7 bases lay in between. CDR3 length equals 14 residues. Germline V gene sequence: CDR1 SGHRS, CDR2 YFSETQ. CDR3 region: CASSLGQANTEAFF. CDR3 nucleotide sequence: TGCGCCAGCAGCTTGGGACAGGCGAACACTGAAGCTTTCTTT.

V is TRBV6-6 and J is TRBJ1-4; a possible D gene is TRBD1 (6 bases). CDR1 is MNHNY, CDR2 SVGAGI, per germline (reference sequence). V lost 6 bases and J 0 bases, leaving 14 bases between the germline ends. The CDR3 consists of 16 residues. CDR3 nucleotides: TGTGCCAGCAGCAAAACAGGGATCACAACTAATGAAAAACTGTTTTTT. Translating it yields CASSKTGITTNEKLFF.

This clone has just a few counts. The rearrangement uses TRBV28 and TRBJ2-7, with 12 positions matching TRBD1. CDR3 size: 14 residues. Germline CDR1 and CDR2: MDHEN and SYDVKM. V shed 8 bases and J 7 bases; nucleotides not matched to a gene: 9. The CDR3 sequence is CASEPGQGAWEQYF. The DNA of the CDR3 is TGTGCCAGCGAGCCGGGACAGGGGGCGTGGGAGCAGTACTTC.

The V gene is TRBV18, the J gene TRBJ2-7, with D perhaps TRBD1 (5 bases). The V end lost 1 base, the J end lost 1 base, and 8 bases lay between the germline ends. Germline CDR1 and CDR2: KGHSH and LQKENI. There are 14 residues in the CDR3. CDR3 bases: TGTGCCAGCTCACCACAGGGGCAGTCCTACGAGCAGTACTTC. It encodes CASSPQGQSYEQYF.

Notes on this clone: The sample contains more than one DNA sequence encoding this CDR3. The CDR3 loop is CASSLGQGPQETQYF. CDR3 coding DNA: TGCGCCAGCAGCTTGGGACAGGGGCCCCAAGAGACCCAGTACTTC. J is TRBJ2-5 and V is TRBV5-1, with 8 positions matching TRBD1. The V gene end was trimmed by 0 bases and the J gene end by 1 base; junction bases not matched to a gene: 2. The CDR3 has 15 residues. Germline V gene lookup returns CDR1 SGHRS and CDR2 YFSETQ.

The V gene is TRBV11-3, the J gene TRBJ2-7, with a tentative D call TRBD1 (6 bases). This CDR3 spans 13 amino acids. CDR1 is SGHNT, CDR2 YENEEA, per germline. V was trimmed by 5 bases and J by 4 bases, leaving 12 bases between them. The CDR3 DNA reads as TGTGCCAGCAGCCAAACAGGGCCGTACGAGCAGTACTTC. It codes for CASSQTGPYEQYF.

This chain links TRBV5-1 with TRBJ1-4, with 7 bases identical to TRBD1. This CDR3 comprises 15 residues. V shed 4 bases, J shed 8 bases, and the junction held 11 bases outside the gene matches. Germline loops: CDR1 SGHRS, CDR2 YFSETQ. The CDR3 DNA sequence: TGCGCCAGCAGCGGTTCCGGGACAGCCGGCGAAAAACTGTTTTTT. Its translation: CASSGSGTAGEKLFF.

This chain uses TRBV18 with TRBJ1-5; weak D call: TRBD1 (6 bases). This CDR3 contains 13 residues. V lost 8 bases and J lost 3, with 11 bases in between. CDR1 is KGHSH and CDR2 is LQKENI in the germline V gene. CDR3 nucleotides: TGTGCCAGCAAACAGGGCTCCAATCAGCCCCAGCATTTT. Translation: CASKQGSNQPQHF.

The count of this clone is one. J is TRBJ1-1 and V is TRBV2; D not resolved. This CDR3 is 11 amino acids long. Trimming removed 4 bases from V and 8 bases from J, with 8 bases in between. The germline gives CDR1 SNHLY, CDR2 FYNNEI. The CDR3 bases are TGTGCCAGCAGTGGTCAGGTGGAAGCTTTCTTT. The encoded protein is CASSGQVEAFF.

The chain carries TRBV3-1 (or the pseudogene TRBV3-2) and TRBJ1-2; D remains ambiguous. Germline CDR1 is LGHDT and CDR2 is YNNKEL (reference sequence). The CDR3 length is 13 residues. V lost 2 bases, J lost 6 bases, and 10 bases lay in between. Here the CDR3 reads CASSQSDMDGYTF. The CDR3 region has the DNA TGTGCCAGCAGCCAATCCGACATGGATGGCTACACCTTC.

CDR3 sequence: CASSEARGPGANVLTF. In DNA form, the CDR3 reads TGTGCCAGCAGTGAAGCGCGGGGGCCTGGGGCCAACGTCCTGACTTTC. The rearrangement links TRBV6-1 to TRBJ2-6, with D possibly TRBD2 on 7 matching bases. This CDR3 spans 16 amino acids. Germline values: CDR1 MNHNS, CDR2 SASEGT. Trimming removed 0 bases from V and 2 bases from J, with 8 bases in between.

The chain has TRBV19 and TRBJ2-5; 7 bases are shared with TRBD1. V gave up 6 bases and J gave up 2 bases; unmatched junction bases: 3. The CDR3 runs 13 residues. In germline, CDR1 is LNHDA, CDR2 SQIVND (reference sequence). CDR3 coding DNA: TGTGCCAGTAGAGGGACAGCGCAAGAGACCCAGTACTTC. Protein: CASRGTAQETQYF.

The J gene is TRBJ2-5, the V gene TRBV7-9, with 8 bases lining up with TRBD1. Germline values: CDR1 SEHNR, CDR2 FQNEAQ (reference sequence). The CDR3 contains 14 residues. Trimming at V came to 4 bases and at J to 2 bases, leaving 3 bases not matched to a gene. The CDR3 region has the DNA TGTGCCAGCAGCTCCCGGACAGGGCAAGAGACCCAGTACTTC. Its translation is CASSSRTGQETQYF.

This clone has just one count. The genes are TRBV4-1 and TRBJ2-7; 12 nucleotides align to TRBD2. The CDR3 is 16 amino acids. The germline CDR1 and CDR2 sequences are MGHRA and YSYEKL. Germline trimming cut 4 bases from V and 2 bases from J; bases unmatched to any gene: 6. CDR3 sequence reads: CASSLPTSGGAYEQYF. In nucleotides, the CDR3 is TGCGCCAGCAGCCTCCCGACTAGCGGGGGAGCCTACGAGCAGTACTTC.

The chain carries TRBV5-1 and TRBJ2-5, with 7 bases that match TRBD2. Losses at the gene ends were 4 bases for V and 5 bases for J; bases not matched to a gene: 8. The germline V gene has CDR1 SGHRS and CDR2 YFSETQ. The CDR3 is 14 amino acids. DNA for the CDR3: TGCGCCAGCAGCCCCGCTAGGGAGGGGGAGACCCAGTACTTC. It codes for CASSPAREGETQYF.

The chain recombines TRBV2 with TRBJ2-5; D not certain. CDR1 is SNHLY and CDR2 is FYNNEI in the germline V gene. Trimming cost V 8 bases and J 0 bases, with 13 bases left between them. CDR3 length equals 14 residues. This CDR3 is CASCRASYQETQYF. CDR3 in DNA: TGTGCCAGCTGCCGAGCTTCGTACCAAGAGACCCAGTACTTC. Looking up the rest from reference TRBV2 and TRBJ2-5 gives the full variable domain: EPEVTQTPSHQVTQMGQEVILRCVPISNHLYFYWYRQILGQKVEFLVSFYNNEISEKSEIFDDQFSVERPDGSNFTLKIRSTKLEDSAMYFCASCRASYQETQYFGPGTRLLVL.

This clone came up once. J is TRBJ1-2 and V is TRBV6-5; perhaps TRBD1 as D (6 bases). Germline loops: CDR1 MNHEY, CDR2 SVGAGI. V was pared by 7 bases and J by 0 bases, with 15 bases between. The CDR3 extends over 15 amino acids. The CDR3 sequence is CASNPGGSANYGYTF. The CDR3 DNA sequence: TGTGCCAGCAATCCGGGGGGCTCAGCTAACTATGGCTACACCTTC.

The chain carries TRBV6-2 or TRBV6-3 and TRBJ2-3, with a possible D match to TRBD2 (5 bases). This CDR3 is built from 14 residues. Germline V gene data show CDR1 as MNHEY and CDR2 as SVGEGT. Trimming removed 6 bases from V and 8 bases from J, with 18 bases in between. In DNA, the CDR3 is TGTGCCAGCAGGTACCGGCCAGCCGCGGGTACGCAGTATTTT. It is translated as CASRYRPAAGTQYF.

The chain is built from TRBV5-5 and TRBJ2-7, with TRBD2 matching over 8 bases. The germline gives CDR1 SGHKS, CDR2 YYEKEE (reference sequence). The J segment lost 1 base and the V segment lost 3 bases, leaving 3 bases of the junction unmatched. The CDR3 sequence is 14 residues long. CDR3 bases: TGTGCCAGCAGCTCGGGACTAGTGTCCTACGAGCAGTACTTC. Translation: CASSSGLVSYEQYF.

V is TRBV24-1 and J is TRBJ2-1; D not certain. From germline, CDR1 is KGHDR and CDR2 SFDVKD. Trimming took 0 bases from V and 8 from J, leaving 10 bases between them. This CDR3 has 14 residues. The CDR3 region is CATSDLLRSDEQFF. For the CDR3, the DNA is TGTGCCACCAGTGATTTGCTTCGGTCCGATGAGCAGTTCTTC.

This chain connects TRBV19 to TRBJ2-7, with 7 bases lining up with TRBD2. The CDR3 loop spans 19 amino acids. Germline CDR1 reads LNHDA; CDR2 reads SQIVND (reference sequence). Losses at the gene ends were 5 bases for V and 2 bases for J; bases not matched to a gene: 21. The CDR3 region has the DNA TGTGCCAGTAGTGTTCGTCCGGGAGGTGGGAGGGGCGCCACCTACGAGCAGTACTTC. Translated, it gives CASSVRPGGGRGATYEQYF.

The chain is built from TRBV29-1 and TRBJ1-2; the D is unclear. Germline CDR1 reads SQVTM; CDR2 reads ANQGSEA. V was trimmed by 7 bases and J by 7 bases, leaving 16 bases between them. CDR3 length: 12 residues. Written as DNA, the CDR3 is TGCAGCGGTTGGCTCATCGAGGTTGGCTACACCTTC. Translating gives CSGWLIEVGYTF.

In nucleotides, the CDR3 is TGCGCCAGCAGCCATCCTGACAGGGGGCGCGCCTACGAGCAGTACTTC. Amino acids: CASSHPDRGRAYEQYF. The V call is TRBV4-1, the J call TRBJ2-7; 10 positions agree with TRBD1. This CDR3 has 16 amino acids. With V trimmed by 3 bases and J by 2 bases, 7 bases remained unmatched. Germline V gene sequence: CDR1 MGHRA, CDR2 YSYEKL.

This clone came up once. V is TRBV6-5 and J is TRBJ2-5; D is perhaps TRBD1 (5 bases). CDR3 length equals 14 residues. Trimming removed 0 bases from V and 5 bases from J, with 10 bases in between. The germline CDR1 and CDR2 sequences are MNHEY and SVGAGI. The CDR3 reads CASSYSAGLETQYF. The DNA of the CDR3 is TGTGCCAGCAGTTACTCTGCAGGGCTTGAGACCCAGTACTTC.

The chain joins TRBV4-2 to TRBJ2-3; no reliable D call. The CDR3 runs 13 residues. Looked up from germline, CDR1 is LGHNA and CDR2 is YNFKEQ. Trimming took off 3 bases at V and 1 base at J, with 5 bases between the two ends. The CDR3 protein is CASSQARTDTQYF. CDR3 sequence (DNA): TGTGCCAGCAGCCAGGCCCGCACAGATACGCAGTATTTT.

On this clone itself: The same CDR3 also results from other DNA sequences found in this sample. The chain employs TRBV5-1 and TRBJ2-2, with TRBD2 identical over 9 bases. J was trimmed by 6 bases and V by 0 bases; bases with no gene match: 3. Germline CDR1 and CDR2: SGHRS and YFSETQ. This CDR3 comprises 15 residues. The CDR3 here is CASSLAGGGAGELFF. The CDR3 DNA sequence: TGCGCCAGCAGCTTGGCCGGCGGGGGGGCCGGGGAGCTGTTTTTT. Using reference TRBV5-1 and TRBJ2-2 for the parts outside the CDR3, the full variable domain is KAGVTQTPRYLIKTRGQQVTLSCSPISGHRSVSWYQQTPGQGLQFLFEYFSETQRNKGNFPGRFSGRQFSNSRSEMNVSTLELGDSALYLCASSLAGGGAGELFFGEGSRLTVL.

This chain joins TRBV13 and TRBJ1-3; TRBD1 matches 8 bases. There are 14 residues in the CDR3. The germline V gene has CDR1 PRHDT and CDR2 FYEKMQ (reference sequence). V lost 6 bases to trimming and J lost 4 bases; unmatched junction nucleotides: 5. Here the CDR3 reads CASRETGEGNTIYF. CDR3 DNA sequence: TGTGCCAGCAGGGAGACAGGGGAAGGAAACACCATATATTTT.

V and J are TRBV28 and TRBJ2-5; 7 bases are shared with TRBD2. The CDR3 totals 16 residues. CDR1 is MDHEN, CDR2 SYDVKM, per germline. V lost 3 bases, J lost 2 bases, and 9 bases stayed unmatched. The CDR3 protein is CASSFYRGGVQETQYF. The CDR3 bases are TGTGCCAGCAGTTTTTACCGCGGGGGTGTTCAAGAGACCCAGTACTTC.

Only one count was recorded for this clone. The chain couples TRBV28 to TRBJ2-7; the match to TRBD1 covers 8 bases. The CDR3 covers 14 residues. Germline V gene sequence: CDR1 MDHEN, CDR2 SYDVKM. V lost 5 bases and J lost 4; bases outside the gene matches: 7. CDR3 region: CASSLPQGAYEQYF. Here the CDR3 DNA reads TGTGCCAGCAGTCTGCCCCAGGGGGCTTACGAGCAGTACTTC.

The chain has TRBV28 and TRBJ2-7, with 11 bases identical to TRBD1. Germline assignment: CDR1 MDHEN and CDR2 SYDVKM. CDR3 size: 14 residues. Trimming removed 6 bases from V and 3 bases from J; junction bases left unmatched: 4. Here the CDR3 reads CASSSGTGGYEQYF. CDR3 DNA: TGTGCCAGCAGCTCCGGGACAGGGGGCTACGAGCAGTACTTC.